This note documents a single T cell receptor beta chain sequence. This entry is derived from a study of blood T cell repertoires in COVID-19. About the research overall: COVID-19 samples from acute and convalescent phases originated in the United States, Italy and Spain. PBMCs, B-cell-depleted T cells, or T cells provided the cDNA or gDNA that made up the material.

This CDR3 is built from 18 residues. With 1 base removed from V and 0 bases from J, the gap between germline ends came to 13 bases. In germline, CDR1 is SGHTA, CDR2 FQGNSA. Patients of the Seattle cohort, enrolled during active infection, were followed longitudinally. Per the original methods: Reference gene primers were amplified, and this amplification served to estimate nucleated cell counts. The table came from immunoSEQ multiplex PCR; TCRdb's copy has only in-frame clones and leaves some out. That table is the source of V, J and clone size, and D and trimming were worked out from the DNA. Counted here are about 170,000 clones, about four fifths occurring once; the ten biggest clones make up about 2.5%.

This chain connects TRBV7-2 to TRBJ1-6; D may be TRBD1 (5 bases). This TCR came from an elderly woman with COVID-19, enrolled during active disease. Sequencing input: peripheral blood. CDR3 residues: CASSLVGRTSSYNSPLHF. CDR3 coding DNA: TGTGCCAGCAGCTTAGTGGGGCGAACGAGCTCCTATAATTCACCCCTCCACTTT.